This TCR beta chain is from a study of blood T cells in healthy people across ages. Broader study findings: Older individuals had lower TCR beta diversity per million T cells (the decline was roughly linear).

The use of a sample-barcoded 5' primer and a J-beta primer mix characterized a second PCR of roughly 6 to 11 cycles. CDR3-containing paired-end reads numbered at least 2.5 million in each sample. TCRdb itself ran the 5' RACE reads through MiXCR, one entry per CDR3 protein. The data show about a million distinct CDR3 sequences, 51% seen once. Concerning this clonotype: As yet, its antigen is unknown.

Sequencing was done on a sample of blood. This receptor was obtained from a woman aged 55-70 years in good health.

The CDR3 DNA reads as TGCAGCACCACTCAAGCAGCCACAGATACGCAGTATTTT. Translated: CSTTQAATDTQYF. This chain links TRBV29-1 with TRBJ2-3; unclear D gene. This CDR3 contains 13 residues. With 8 bases removed from V and 2 bases from J, the gap between germline ends came to 14 bases. Germline V gives CDR1 SQVTM, CDR2 ANQGSEA.